Listed here is a single T cell receptor (beta chain). What it binds is not known. TCRbeta CDR3 was sequenced at survey depth with template counts. TCRdb's table, derived via immunoSEQ multiplex PCR, lists solely in-frame clones and lacks some. Of about 24,000 clones listed, 73% were seen once; the top ten hold roughly 7.1%. Trimming removed 5 bases from V and 3 bases from J; junction bases left unmatched: 9. CDR1 SQVTM and CDR2 ANQGSEA come from the germline V gene. CDR3 length equals 14 residues. The data belong to a study of tissue T cells after allogeneic stem cell transplantation. Whole-study findings and limits: Few T cell clones were shared across patients, but motif clusters showed tissue-specific shared signatures.

This chain connects TRBV29-1 to TRBJ2-7, with TRBD1 matching 8 bases. Source: tissue from the ileum, taken at autopsy. This sequence was found in a female donor older than 55 with lung cancer. The DNA for the CDR3 is TGCAGCGTTAATACCGGACAGGGCTACTACGAGCAGTACTTC. Protein sequence: CSVNTGQGYYEQYF.